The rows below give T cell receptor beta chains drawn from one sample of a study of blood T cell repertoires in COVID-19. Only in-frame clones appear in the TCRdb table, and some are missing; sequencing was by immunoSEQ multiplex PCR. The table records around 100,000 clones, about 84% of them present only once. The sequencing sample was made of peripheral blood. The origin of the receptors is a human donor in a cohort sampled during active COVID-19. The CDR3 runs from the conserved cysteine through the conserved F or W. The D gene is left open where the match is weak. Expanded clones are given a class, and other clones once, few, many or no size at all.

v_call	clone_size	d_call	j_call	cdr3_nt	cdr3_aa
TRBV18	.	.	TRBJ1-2	TGTGCCAGCTCACCAGGGCAGGGGATTAACTATGGCTACACCTTC	CASSPGQGINYGYTF
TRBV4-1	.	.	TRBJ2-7	TGCGCCAGCAGCCAAAAGGCCCCCCGGGACGGGGGTACCTACGAGCAGTACTTC	CASSQKAPRDGGTYEQYF
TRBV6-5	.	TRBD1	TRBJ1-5	TGTGCCAGCAAAACATCAGGGGGCGATCAGCCCCAGCATTTT	CASKTSGGDQPQHF
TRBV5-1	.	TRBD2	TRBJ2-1	TGCGCCAGCAGCTTGGGTCGGGAGGGCCGCAATGAGCAGTTCTTC	CASSLGREGRNEQFF
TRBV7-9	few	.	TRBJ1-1	TGTGCCAGCAGCCGCTCCCAGGGGTATTGGAGAATGAACACTGAAGCTTTCTTT	CASSRSQGYWRMNTEAFF
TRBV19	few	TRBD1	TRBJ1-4	TGTGCCAGTATTGGAGGGGGCATAGGAGAAAAACTGTTTTTT	CASIGGGIGEKLFF
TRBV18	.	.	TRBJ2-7	TGTGCCAGCTCACCAGGTCATCTCCCGGCCTACGAGCAGTACTTC	CASSPGHLPAYEQYF
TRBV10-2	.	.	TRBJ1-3	TGCGCCAGCAGTCGAGTGGGTGGTGGGGGACAAATCTCTGGAAACACCATATATTTT	CASSRVGGGGQISGNTIYF
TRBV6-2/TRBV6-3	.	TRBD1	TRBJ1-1	TGTGCCAGCAGTCTGTGGGACAGGGGAATGAACACTGAAGCTTTCTTT	CASSLWDRGMNTEAFF
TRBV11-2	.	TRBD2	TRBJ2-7	TGTGCCAGCAGCTCACCGGCTAGCGGGGGAGAGCAGTACTTC	CASSSPASGGEQYF
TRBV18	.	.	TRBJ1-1	TGTGCCAGCTCCCCGGGGGGGACAACCACTGAAGCTTTCTTT	CASSPGGTTTEAFF
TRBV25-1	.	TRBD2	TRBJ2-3	TGTGCCAGCAGTGAATTGGGCGGGGGAGATACGCAGTATTTT	CASSELGGGDTQYF
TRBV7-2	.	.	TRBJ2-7	TGTGCCAGCAGCTTATCCCCGAGTAGCGGTGGCTACGAGCAGTACTTC	CASSLSPSSGGYEQYF
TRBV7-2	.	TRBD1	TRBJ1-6	TGTGCCAGCAGCTTAGCTATATCAGGGGGCGGGTCACCCCTCCACTTT	CASSLAISGGGSPLHF
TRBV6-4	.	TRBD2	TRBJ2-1	TGTGCCAGCAGCCAACAGAGCGGGGGGGTTCAGGAGCAGTTCTTC	CASSQQSGGVQEQFF
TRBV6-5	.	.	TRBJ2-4	TGTGCCAGCAGTTACTCAGGGGCAAGCGTGAACATTCAGTACTTC	CASSYSGASVNIQYF
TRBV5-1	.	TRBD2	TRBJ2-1	TGCGCCAGCACCGAGACTAGCGGGGTGGCTGCTGAGCAGTTCTTC	CASTETSGVAAEQFF
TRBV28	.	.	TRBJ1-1	TGTGCCAGCAGCGTCTCGCGCGCGGGAATGAACACTGAAGCTTTCTTT	CASSVSRAGMNTEAFF
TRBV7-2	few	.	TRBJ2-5	TGTGCCAGCAGCTTAGAAGCCACATCGGGGAAGACCCAGTACTTC	CASSLEATSGKTQYF
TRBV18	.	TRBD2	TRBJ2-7	TGTGCCAGCTCCATCACTAGCGGGGGATCCTACGAGCAGTACTTC	CASSITSGGSYEQYF
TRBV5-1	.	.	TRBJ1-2	TGCGCCAGCAGCTTGGGGCATGATCCGACCTTC	CASSLGHDPTF
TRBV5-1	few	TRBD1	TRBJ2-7	TGCGCCAGCAGCTTTATAAACAGGGGCTCCGGCAGCGAGCAGTACTTC	CASSFINRGSGSEQYF
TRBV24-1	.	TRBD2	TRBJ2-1	TGTGCCACCAGTGATTTGAAGACTAGCGGGGGTAAGCAGTTCTTC	CATSDLKTSGGKQFF
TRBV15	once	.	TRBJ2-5	TGTGCCACCAGCAGAGTAGGAGGTATACAAGAGACCCAGTACTTC	CATSRVGGIQETQYF
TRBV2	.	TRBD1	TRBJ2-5	TGTGCCAGCAATTTACAGGGGGCACCCGCAGAGACCCAGTACTTC	CASNLQGAPAETQYF
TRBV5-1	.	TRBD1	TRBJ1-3	TGCGCCAGCAGCCGGGGACAGAGGGAAAGAGGAAACACCATATATTTT	CASSRGQRERGNTIYF
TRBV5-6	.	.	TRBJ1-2	TGTGCCAGCAGCAGTGGTCGGTCCTCTTGGGGCTACACCTTC	CASSSGRSSWGYTF
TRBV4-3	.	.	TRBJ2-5	TGCGCCAGCAGCAAAGCGACAGGACTTCAAGAGACCCAGTACTTC	CASSKATGLQETQYF
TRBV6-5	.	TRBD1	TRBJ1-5	TGTGCCAGCAGTCCGGGGACAGGGGGTCAGCCCCAGCATTTT	CASSPGTGGQPQHF
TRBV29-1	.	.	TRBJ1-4	TGCAGCGTTGAAGAAGGCGGGGGGGAAAAACTGTTTTTT	CSVEEGGGEKLFF
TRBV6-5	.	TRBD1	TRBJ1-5	TGTGCCAGTGGACAGGGCTATCAGCCCCAGCATTTT	CASGQGYQPQHF
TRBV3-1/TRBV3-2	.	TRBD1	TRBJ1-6	TGTGCCAGCAGCCACGTACCCGGACAGGGGAGCAATTCACCCCTCCACTTT	CASSHVPGQGSNSPLHF
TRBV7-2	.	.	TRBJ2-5	TGTGCCAGCAGCCCCCCCAGCCAAGAGACCCAGTACTTC	CASSPPSQETQYF